Sequencing of this T cell receptor beta chain was carried out in a study of blood T cell repertoires in COVID-19. Using immunoSEQ multiplex PCR, the repertoire was profiled, and TCRdb retains in-frame clones only, with some absent. The table has roughly 500,000 clones, 80% to 90% seen once. This CDR3 has 15 amino acids. Germline loops: CDR1 MNHNS, CDR2 SASEGT. V lost 3 bases to trimming and J lost 8 bases; unmatched junction nucleotides: 8. Those enrolled in Seattle joined during active infection and were followed longitudinally afterward. The sequence came from a man aged 18 to 29 with COVID-19, enrolled during active disease. The genes are TRBV6-1 and TRBJ2-4; 9 nucleotides match TRBD1. The specimen sequenced was peripheral blood. CDR3 sequence: CASSEAGTGRDIQYF. The DNA for the CDR3 is TGTGCCAGCAGTGAGGCGGGGACAGGGAGGGACATTCAGTACTTC.